Listed below are T cell receptor beta chains from one sample, sequenced in a study of OX40 agonist ivuxolimab in advanced cancers. Some clones are missing from TCRdb's copy, which holds only in-frame ones; the method was immunoSEQ multiplex PCR. This sample has 65,000 to 85,000 clones, with under 90% found just once. Sequencing was performed on CD4+ or CD8+ T cells sorted from blood, taken in a trial of the OX40 agonist ivuxolimab. Receptors originate from an adult with an advanced solid tumor such as melanoma, head and neck, liver or kidney cancer. The conserved cysteine and the conserved F or W are not part of the CDR3 here.

j_call	v_call	cdr3_aa
TRBJ1-2	TRBV19	ASRTGTADYGYT
TRBJ2-7	TRBV7-2	ASSLFRAPSYEQY
TRBJ2-3	TRBV2	ASSEEYSGADTQY
TRBJ2-7	TRBV15	ATSRVSGAYSYEQY
TRBJ2-7	TRBV12-5	ASGSGLAGGLTYEQY
TRBJ2-4	TRBV11-2	ASSYKDKQY
TRBJ1-2	TRBV7-2	ASSLGQGFYGYT
TRBJ2-7	TRBV5-1	ASSLQIATYEQY
TRBJ2-7	TRBV19	ASSIDSSYEQY
TRBJ1-4	TRBV4-1	ASSQEGRGGLF
TRBJ2-1	TRBV7-3	ASSLQGSPYNEQF
TRBJ2-7	TRBV10-3	AISEATPGLADEQY
TRBJ2-5	TRBV11-3	ASRMQETQY
TRBJ2-4	TRBV11-2	ASSLGEGAPAKNIQY
TRBJ2-3	TRBV9	ASSGRGSGSLADTQY
TRBJ1-5	TRBV28	ASSLYGDNQPQH
TRBJ1-2	TRBV19	ASSAITGRYGYT
TRBJ2-1	TRBV5-6	ASGFTSSYNEQF
TRBJ1-6	TRBV2	ASMDRTGSSPLH
TRBJ2-7	TRBV7-9	ASRGDGGSFSEQY
TRBJ1-4	TRBV5-1	ASSFDRTREKLF
TRBJ2-7	TRBV14	ASSLSLYEQY
TRBJ1-1	TRBV11-3	ASSLVRTEAEAF
TRBJ2-7	TRBV20-1	SATPTYEQY
TRBJ1-5	TRBV11-3	ASSWEVGNSQH
TRBJ2-5	TRBV7-8	ASSPRDSGQETQY
TRBJ1-2	TRBV19	ASSPSTGVPYGYT
TRBJ1-5	TRBV2	ASEGASNQPQH
TRBJ2-1	TRBV19	ASSPSGRSYNEQF
TRBJ1-1	TRBV7-2	ASSLDRNTEAF
TRBJ1-5	TRBV18	ASSLDRGGNQPQH
TRBJ2-6	TRBV28	ASSPRRGGLSGANVLT
TRBJ1-2	TRBV7-9	ASSLPTDRALMDGYT
TRBJ2-5	TRBV11-3	ASSLAWLGTQY
TRBJ2-6	TRBV10-2	ASRRTGGQGANVLT
TRBJ2-7	TRBV5-1	ASSLVGDTTGAQY
TRBJ2-1	TRBV9	ASSFMTSTYNEQF
TRBJ2-3	TRBV7-9	ASSLQIALEGTDTQY
TRBJ2-1	TRBV5-1	ASSLSGTGGHEQF
TRBJ2-7	TRBV2	ASSGQGFNYEQY
TRBJ1-6	TRBV4-1	ASSQGLRGGNSPLH
TRBJ2-7	TRBV5-5	ASSWDSPYEQY
-	TRBV18	ASSRPELRYEQY
TRBJ2-3	TRBV29-1	SVEDPYTDTQY
TRBJ1-1	TRBV6-5	ASREGASTEAF
TRBJ1-2	TRBV7-2	ASSLDNYGYT
TRBJ2-7	TRBV19	ASSTGRTYEQY
TRBJ2-1	TRBV4-3	ASSQEGYSYNEQF
TRBJ2-3	TRBV29-1	SVLGSGADTQY
TRBJ1-1	TRBV5-4	ASSHDRNTEAF
TRBJ2-7	TRBV9	ASSPLLAGEDEQY
TRBJ1-1	TRBV4-3	ASSQDSTVSTEAF
TRBJ1-1	TRBV7-9	ASSYSSGTEAF
TRBJ1-1	TRBV19	ASQTGSVAF
TRBJ2-5	TRBV4-1	ASSQYLAGRRETQY